The entry below gives a single T cell receptor beta chain sequence along with its context. As yet, its antigen is unknown. Donors came from a validation cohort of approximately 110 subjects, distinct from the first 666-subject cohort. This record belongs to a study of cytomegalovirus exposure and HLA in healthy donors. On the study more broadly: Per a later analysis, the roughly 670 first-cohort and fewer than 150 validation repertoires shared one platform. Study results and limitations: According to a later analysis, TCR clusters from the first cohort tended to co-occur in the 120 or so validation repertoires. Researchers counted around 150 TCR beta chains as cytomegalovirus-associated.

Trimming removed 3 bases from V and 1 base from J; junction bases left unmatched: 10. The CDR3 length is 17 residues. From germline, CDR1 is SEHNR and CDR2 FQNEAQ (reference sequence). The assay was immunoSEQ multiplex PCR, and TCRdb's table has in-frame clones only and misses some. The sample carries about 74,000 clones, around 94% recorded once. Material: PBMCs. This chain joins TRBV7-9 and TRBJ1-2, with 8 bases fitting TRBD1. The clonotype comes from a woman aged 18-30 years in good health and CMV-seropositive. The CDR3 DNA follows: TGTGCCAGCAGCTTCGACAGGGGACTCCGTCTTAACTATGGCTACACCTTC. It is translated as CASSFDRGLRLNYGYTF.